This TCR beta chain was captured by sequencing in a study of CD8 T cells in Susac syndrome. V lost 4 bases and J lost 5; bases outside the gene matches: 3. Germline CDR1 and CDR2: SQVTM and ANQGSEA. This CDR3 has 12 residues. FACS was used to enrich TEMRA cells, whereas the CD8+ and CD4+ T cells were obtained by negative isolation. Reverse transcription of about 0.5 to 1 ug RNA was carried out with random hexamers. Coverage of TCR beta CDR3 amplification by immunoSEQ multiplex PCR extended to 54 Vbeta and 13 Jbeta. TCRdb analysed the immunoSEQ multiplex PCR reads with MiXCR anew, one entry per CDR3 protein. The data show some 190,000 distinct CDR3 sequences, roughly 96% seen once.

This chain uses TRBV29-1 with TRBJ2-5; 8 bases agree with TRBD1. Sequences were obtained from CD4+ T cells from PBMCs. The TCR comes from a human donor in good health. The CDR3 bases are TGCAGCGTTGTGCAGGGGGCTGAGACCCAGTACTTC. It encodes CSVVQGAETQYF.